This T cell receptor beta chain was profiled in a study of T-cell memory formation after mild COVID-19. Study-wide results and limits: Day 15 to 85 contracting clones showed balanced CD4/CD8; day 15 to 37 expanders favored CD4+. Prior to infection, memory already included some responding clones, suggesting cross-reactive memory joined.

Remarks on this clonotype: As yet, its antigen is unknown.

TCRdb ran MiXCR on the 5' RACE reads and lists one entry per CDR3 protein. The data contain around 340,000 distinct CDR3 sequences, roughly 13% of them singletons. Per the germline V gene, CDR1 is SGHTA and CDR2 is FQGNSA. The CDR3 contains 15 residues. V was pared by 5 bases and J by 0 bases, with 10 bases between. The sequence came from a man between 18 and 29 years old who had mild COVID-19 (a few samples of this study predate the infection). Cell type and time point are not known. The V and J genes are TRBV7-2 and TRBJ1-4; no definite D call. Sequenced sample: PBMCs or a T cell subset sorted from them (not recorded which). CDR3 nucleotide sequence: TGTGCCAGCAGCCCAAACGGTGCAACTAATGAAAAACTGTTTTTT. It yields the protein CASSPNGATNEKLFF.